This entry describes one TCR beta chain. The antigen it recognizes is unknown. Base quality data are lacking; no much larger clone is found one base away. These data come from a study of T cell responses to AZD1222 COVID-19 vaccine (dated by TCRdb to the early 2020s). With respect to the entire study: AZD1222 recipients given second doses at about 4 weeks or at about 12 weeks were pooled, since spike-specific TCR depth and breadth were not found to differ between the two schedules. A total of just over 230 trial participants underwent TCR sequencing, of whom more than 200 had received two doses of AZD1222 and some 26 had received two doses of the MenACWY control vaccine. Trial participants were enrolled by age into 18-55, 56-69 and 70-plus year subgroups, with approximately 150, 28 and 58 TCR-sequenced participants respectively. Overall study outcomes, separate from this receptor: Because no samples from the day 14 peak response were available, repertoires could be characterized only after the peak T cell response. The 56-69-year group was small, and its depth increase did not reach significance, likely because of low power. Most participants were white British and females outnumbered males, and the authors suggested that clonal diversity may have been underestimated. Spike-specific TCR breadth and depth rose significantly after two AZD1222 doses compared with day 0 and with MenACWY recipients. Reportedly, close to half of the unique spike-specific TCRs recognized epitopes lying outside the regions that are mutated in the B.1.351 and B.1.1.7 variants. Conclusions about previously exposed vaccinees are limited because only six or seven AZD1222 recipients were SARS-CoV-2 seropositive at baseline. The whole spike protein was spanned by vaccine-associated CD4 TCRs, and dominant responses were seen in regions 160-218 and 743-854.

The CDR3 regions of human TCRbeta chains were subjected to immunosequencing. In the authors' own workflow: Repertoire TCRs were checked for matches against a reference library of SARS-CoV-2-specific TCRs that had been generated using the MIRA antigen-specificity platform. Breadth was defined as the fraction of unique TCRs that were SARS-CoV-2-associated, and depth was defined as the fraction of total T cells that were SARS-CoV-2-associated. Using the MIRA data, every spike-specific TCR was mapped to the spike region that the TCR reacted to and assigned to either a CD4 or a CD8 class. Log10-transformed breadth and depth values were compared by one-way ANOVA with Sidak's multiple comparisons tests. TCRdb took this table from immuneACCESS and kept in-frame rearrangements with V and J called. Such tables lack part of the clones; where checked against another copy, unresolved V genes explain under half of the gap, and the rest is unexplained. V and J calls and clone size are given by that table; D and trimming were obtained from the DNA. Recorded for this sample are about 170,000 clones; 80% to 95% of them occurred a single time. The ten largest clones take up 1.5% to 2% of the sample.

Reading the label with the study, this specimen's time point is: baseline before first vaccination. Samples from vaccinated people were obtained from the UK trials COV001 and COV002, which included a single-blind randomized controlled phase 2/3 trial of AZD1222 (ChAdOx1 nCoV-19) in healthy adults. For TCRbeta chain sequencing, PBMC samples were collected from trial participants at day 0 and at day 28 after the second dose. V is pruned by 6 bases and J by 4 bases, leaving 6 bases of the junction without a gene match. From cysteine to phenylalanine, the CDR3 is 15 amino acids long. The read is trimmed to its CDR3 DNA, 45 bases read in frame from base 1. The germline V gene (reference sequence) sets CDR1 to LGHDT and CDR2 to YNNKEL.

The sample here was peripheral blood, taken on day 0 of AZD1222 vaccination. Rearrangement joined TRBV3-1 (or the pseudogene TRBV3-2) to TRBJ2-2, and 9 junction bases match TRBD1. The receptor comes from an adult in good health. CDR3 region: CASSFGTGITGELFF. Here is the DNA: TGTGCCAGCAGTTTCGGGACAGGGATCACCGGGGAGCTGTTTTTT.